These 19 T cell receptor beta chains share one sample of origin, sequenced in a study of beta chain features in type 1 diabetes. Expressed TCRB transcripts were sequenced, since all the RNA that had been isolated was reverse transcribed. Only in-frame clones appear in the TCRdb table, and some are missing; sequencing was by immunoSEQ multiplex PCR. The sample includes about 150,000 clones, about a tenth seen only once; the top ten take 0.4% to 0.55%. The antigens these receptors bind are not known. Study conclusions and caveats: Moderate but significant shortening of TCRB CDR3s was recorded in all four CD4+ subsets from Type 1 diabetes patients.

Sequencing was carried out using central memory CD4+ T cells from blood. These receptors originate from a man aged 25 to 40 with type 1 diabetes.

The V gene is TRBV30, the J gene TRBJ1-5, with D possibly TRBD1 on 6 matching bases. The CDR3 runs to 13 residues. V lost 2 bases, J lost 6 bases, and 11 bases lay in between. Germline loops: CDR1 GTSNPN, CDR2 SVGIG (reference sequence). The CDR3: CAWSPDSGQPQHF. The CDR3 DNA sequence: TGTGCCTGGAGTCCGGACAGCGGTCAGCCCCAGCATTTT.

The gene calls are TRBV7-2 and TRBJ2-7; TRBD1 matches 7 bases. The J segment lost 7 bases and the V segment lost 5 bases, leaving 8 bases of the junction unmatched. This CDR3 contains 13 residues. The germline gives CDR1 SGHTA, CDR2 FQGNSA. In DNA, the CDR3 is TGTGCCAGCAGCACAATGACAGGGAATGAGCAGTACTTC. It yields the protein CASSTMTGNEQYF. The variable domain in full, completed from reference TRBV7-2 and TRBJ2-7, reads GAGVSQSPSNKVTEKGKDVELRCDPISGHTALYWYRQSLGQGLEFLIYFQGNSAPDKSGLPSDRFSAERTGGSVSTLTIQRTQQEDSAVYLCASSTMTGNEQYFGPGTRLTVT.

This clone was seen a few times. The genes are TRBV5-4 and TRBJ2-5; 8 bases line up with TRBD2. This CDR3 contains 15 residues. With V trimmed by 0 bases and J by 3 bases, 4 bases remained unmatched. CDR1 is SGHNT, CDR2 YYREEE, per germline (reference sequence). The CDR3 reads CASSLAGTSKETQYF. As DNA, the CDR3 is TGTGCCAGCAGCTTGGCCGGGACTAGTAAAGAGACCCAGTACTTC.

This clone was picked up a small number of times. The rearrangement joins TRBV28 to TRBJ1-2; no reliable D call. V shed 9 bases and J shed 4 bases, with 12 bases lying between them. Germline assignment: CDR1 MDHEN and CDR2 SYDVKM. The CDR3 runs 12 residues. CDR3 residues: CASRTEAYGYTF. In nucleotides, the CDR3 is TGTGCCAGTAGGACGGAGGCCTATGGCTACACCTTC.

This clone was observed a handful of times. The gene calls are TRBV7-2 and TRBJ2-1; 12 nucleotides line up with TRBD2. Germline CDR1 reads SGHTA; CDR2 reads FQGNSA. V lost 4 bases and J lost 7; bases outside the gene matches: 17. There are 19 residues in the CDR3. The CDR3 reads CASSSQPPGLAGHGNEQFF. The CDR3 DNA reads as TGTGCCAGCAGCTCTCAACCCCCGGGACTAGCGGGTCATGGTAATGAGCAGTTCTTC.

This clone was observed a few times. V usage is TRBV6-1 and J usage is TRBJ2-7; TRBD2 agrees at 10 bases. V lost 4 bases and J lost 6; bases outside the gene matches: 6. CDR1 is MNHNS and CDR2 is SASEGT in the germline V gene. The CDR3 totals 14 residues. The CDR3 DNA follows: TGTGCCAGCAGTGGAGGAAGCGGGAGGGTCGAGCAGTACTTC. Its translation is CASSGGSGRVEQYF.

This clone was detected a few times. The CDR3 bases are TGCGCCAGCAGCCAAGAAAGCGGGAGGAACAACAATGAGCAGTTCTTC. Translating gives CASSQESGRNNNEQFF. The chain combines TRBV4-1 with TRBJ2-1; 9 bases line up with TRBD2. Germline-derived CDR1 and CDR2 are MGHRA and YSYEKL. The V and J ends lost 0 bases and 5 bases, in that order; junction bases with no gene match: 5. This CDR3 spans 16 amino acids.

This chain connects TRBV9 to TRBJ2-3; 7 bases agree with TRBD2. The V segment lost 0 bases and the J segment 2 bases; nucleotides outside the gene matches: 6. This CDR3 is 16 amino acids long. Germline lookup yields CDR1 SGDLS and CDR2 YYNGEE. This chain's CDR3 is CASSVASGAPTDTQYF. CDR3 DNA sequence: TGTGCCAGCAGCGTAGCTAGCGGAGCTCCCACAGATACGCAGTATTTT.

This clone occurred a few times. The chain recombines TRBV4-1 with TRBJ2-1; unclear D gene. Trimming pared 2 bases from V and 2 bases from J, leaving 13 bases between. Germline V lookup: CDR1 MGHRA, CDR2 YSYEKL. The CDR3 consists of 16 residues. The CDR3 sequence is CASSQTSLPPYNEQFF. CDR3 DNA: TGCGCCAGCAGCCAAACTTCCCTCCCCCCCTACAATGAGCAGTTCTTC.

The rearrangement uses TRBV2 and TRBJ2-5; possibly TRBD1 for D (6 bases). Germline CDR1 SNHLY, CDR2 FYNNEI. The CDR3 runs to 14 residues. V shed 8 bases and J shed 5 bases, with 18 bases lying between them. The CDR3 DNA is TGTGCCAGCTTAAGGGACACGTCCGGGGAGACCCAGTACTTC. It translates to CASLRDTSGETQYF.

The rearrangement uses TRBV28 and TRBJ2-5, with a weak D call TRBD1 (6 bases). The CDR3 totals 15 residues. Trimming took 3 bases from V and 1 from J, leaving 12 bases between them. Looked up from germline, CDR1 is MDHEN and CDR2 is SYDVKM. The CDR3 nucleotides read TGTGCCAGCAGTTTCTGGACAGCCAGCCAAGAGACCCAGTACTTC. It yields the protein CASSFWTASQETQYF.

The chain combines TRBV7-2 with TRBJ2-3; no firm D call. CDR3 length equals 16 residues. Trimming stripped 6 bases from V and 3 bases from J, with 19 bases between. Per germline, CDR1 SGHTA and CDR2 FQGNSA. The CDR3 here is CASSWSLRSVTDTQYF. The CDR3 DNA reads as TGTGCCAGCAGTTGGAGTCTCCGATCGGTAACAGATACGCAGTATTTT.

This clone showed up just a few times. The chain joins TRBV2 to TRBJ2-7; D unresolved. The CDR3 has 12 amino acids. Looked up from germline, CDR1 is SNHLY and CDR2 is FYNNEI. V was trimmed by 0 bases and J by 6 bases, leaving 6 bases between them. In DNA form, the CDR3 reads TGTGCCAGCAGTGAAGCCCGCGGCGAGCAGTACTTC. As protein: CASSEARGEQYF.

This clone has only a few counts. This chain connects TRBV28 to TRBJ2-1, with 9 nucleotides matching TRBD2. V trimming: 8 bases; J trimming: 10 bases; junction bases outside the gene matches: 12. Germline lookup yields CDR1 MDHEN and CDR2 SYDVKM. CDR3 length equals 14 residues. Here the CDR3 DNA reads TGTGCCAGCCTGACTAGCGGCGGCCCCGGGGAGCAGTTCTTC. This gives the protein CASLTSGGPGEQFF.

This chain joins TRBV9 and TRBJ2-3; D not resolved. Between the trimmed V and J ends, which lost 0 bases and 5 bases, there was a span of 7 bases. Germline assignment: CDR1 SGDLS and CDR2 YYNGEE. The CDR3 totals 13 residues. This chain's CDR3 is CASSVDLKDTQYF. DNA for the CDR3: TGTGCCAGCAGCGTAGATCTAAAAGATACGCAGTATTTT.

The CDR3 sequence: CASSLLQDDLYGYTF. Written as DNA, the CDR3 is TGTGCCAGCAGTTTATTACAGGACGACCTCTATGGCTACACCTTC. The gene calls are TRBV28 and TRBJ1-2; D is possibly TRBD1 (5 bases). The V and J ends lost 1 base and 4 bases respectively, with 13 bases between them. The germline CDR1 and CDR2 sequences are MDHEN and SYDVKM. The CDR3 is 15 residues long.

This clone was counted a few times. V is TRBV28 and J is TRBJ1-1; no clear D. Trimming removed 3 bases at V and 7 bases at J, with 6 bases between. The CDR3 runs 11 residues. Germline loops: CDR1 MDHEN, CDR2 SYDVKM. The chain's CDR3 is CASSFGLEAFF. CDR3 nucleotides: TGTGCCAGCAGTTTTGGCCTTGAAGCTTTCTTT. The full variable domain, rest sourced from reference TRBV28 and TRBJ1-1, is DVKVTQSSRYLVKRTGEKVFLECVQDMDHENMFWYRQDPGLGLRLIYFSYDVKMKEKGDIPEGYSVSREKKERFSLILESASTNQTSMYLCASSFGLEAFFGQGTRLTVV.

The rearrangement joins TRBV4-2 to TRBJ2-3; 14 nucleotides agree with TRBD2. Germline CDR1 is LGHNA and CDR2 is YNFKEQ. The V segment lost 0 bases and the J segment 6 bases; nucleotides outside the gene matches: 11. The CDR3 has 19 residues. CDR3 protein: CASSQDGLAGGPRQDTQYF. The CDR3 coding sequence is TGTGCCAGCAGCCAAGACGGACTAGCGGGAGGCCCTCGACAGGATACGCAGTATTTT.

This clone was seen a handful of times. The chain uses TRBV5-4 and TRBJ2-1; 11 bases fit TRBD2. The J segment lost 2 bases and the V segment lost 4 bases, leaving 2 bases of the junction unmatched. Germline V gene lookup returns CDR1 SGHNT and CDR2 YYREEE (reference sequence). CDR3 length equals 15 residues. The CDR3 here is CASSQGLAAYNEQFF. The CDR3 DNA sequence: TGTGCCAGCAGCCAGGGACTAGCGGCCTACAATGAGCAGTTCTTC.